This TCR beta chain was obtained from a study of CD8+CD57+ T cells in acquired aplastic anemia. Germline CDR1 SGHTA, CDR2 FQGNSA. The germline V and J ends were trimmed by 2 bases and 2 bases, with 10 bases remaining between them. This CDR3 has 16 residues. TCR beta VDJ and CDR3 were profiled, and genomic DNA was the template. In TCRdb, the reads were re-called with MiXCR into one record per CDR3 protein. The data hold about 190,000 distinct CDR3 sequences, with less than 65% observed a single time. This clonotype has at least ten counts. The clonotype comes from a human donor in good health, serving as a control. This sequence joins TRBV7-2 and TRBJ1-6, with D unclear. Sequenced sample: sorted CD4+, CD8+, or CD8+CD57+ T cells (not recorded which) from PBMCs. The CDR3, as DNA: TGTGCCAGCAGCTTAATTTCGGCACCCTATAATTCACCCCTCCACTTT. Protein: CASSLISAPYNSPLHF.